Sequencing of this TCR beta chain was carried out in a study of blood T cell repertoires in COVID-19. Study as a whole: Spain, Italy and the United States supplied samples that represented acute and convalescent COVID-19. PBMCs, B-cell-depleted T cells, or T cells were the source of the cDNA or gDNA that made up the material.

Per the germline V gene, CDR1 is SGDLS and CDR2 is YYNGEE. Between the trimmed V and J ends, which lost 4 bases and 7 bases, there was a span of 17 bases. CDR3 length equals 14 residues. As originally analysed: Cell counts per sample came from amplifying reference gene primers. The table came from immunoSEQ multiplex PCR; TCRdb's copy has only in-frame clones and leaves some out. V and J calls and clone size are those listed in that table; D and trimming were worked out from the DNA. The sample gives roughly 200,000 clones, approximately 80% of which show up once; 27% is in the top ten. The clonotype originates from a man aged 40-49 years with acute or convalescent COVID-19. V gene TRBV9 combines with J gene TRBJ1-2, with D perhaps TRBD1 (6 bases). The sequenced sample was peripheral blood. CDR3 sequence reads: CASSPQPQGSGYTF. CDR3 sequence (DNA): TGTGCCAGCAGCCCCCAACCTCAGGGGAGTGGCTACACCTTC.